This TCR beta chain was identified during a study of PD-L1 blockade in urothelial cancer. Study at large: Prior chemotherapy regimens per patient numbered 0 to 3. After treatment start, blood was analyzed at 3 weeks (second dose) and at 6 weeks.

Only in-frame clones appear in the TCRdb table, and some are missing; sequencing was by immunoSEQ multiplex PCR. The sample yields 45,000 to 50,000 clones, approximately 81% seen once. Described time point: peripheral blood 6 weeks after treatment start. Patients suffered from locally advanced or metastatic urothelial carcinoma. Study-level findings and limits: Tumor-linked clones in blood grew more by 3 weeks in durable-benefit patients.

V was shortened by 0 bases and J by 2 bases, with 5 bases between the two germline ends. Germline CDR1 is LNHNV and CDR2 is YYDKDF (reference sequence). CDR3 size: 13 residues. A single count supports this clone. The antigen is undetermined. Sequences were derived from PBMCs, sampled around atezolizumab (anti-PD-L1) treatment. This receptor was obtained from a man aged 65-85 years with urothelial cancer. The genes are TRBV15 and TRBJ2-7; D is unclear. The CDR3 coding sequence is TGTGCCACCAGCAGAGATCGTACCTACGAGCAGTACTTC. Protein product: CATSRDRTYEQYF.